This T cell receptor beta chain was captured by sequencing in a study of blood T cell repertoires in COVID-19. Study information: Acute and convalescent COVID-19 samples came from the United States, Italy and Spain. T cells, B-cell-depleted T cells, or PBMCs supplied cDNA or gDNA.

Germline CDR1 is MNHEY and CDR2 is SVGAGI. The CDR3 contains 15 residues. The V segment lost 5 bases and the J segment 4 bases; nucleotides outside the gene matches: 8. In the source study's methods: The authors estimated nucleated cell counts from reference gene primer amplification. This table comes from immunoSEQ multiplex PCR, and its TCRdb copy is limited to in-frame clones, with some not included. That table furnishes V, J and clone size, whereas the DNA furnished D and trimming. The sample contains under 80,000 clones, roughly 87% of which appear only once. This clonotype originated in a man aged 50-60 years with acute or convalescent COVID-19. The rearrangement links TRBV6-5 to TRBJ1-5; 7 positions match TRBD1. The sequenced sample was peripheral blood. In DNA, the CDR3 is TGTGCCAGCAGTCGACAGGGAGACCGTAATCAGCCCCAGCATTTT. Amino acid sequence: CASSRQGDRNQPQHF.